These 32 T cell receptor beta chains came from one sample sequenced in a study of blood T cell repertoires in COVID-19 (TCRdb year 2020). The method was the immunoSEQ multiplex PCR assay. TCRdb carries this immuneACCESS record with in-frame sequences only. Its versions omit some clonotypes, under half of them owing to an unresolved V gene in the studies checked, with the rest unexplained. Across this sample there are roughly 86,000 clones, with roughly 80% seen only once. The ten largest clones add up to around 3.3% of the sample. Sequencing used peripheral blood. Every receptor here comes from a man over 45 with acute or convalescent COVID-19.

The chain is built from TRBV6-1 and TRBJ1-3, with a tentative D call TRBD1 (6 bases). This CDR3 has 16 amino acids. Germline V gene data show CDR1 as MNHNS and CDR2 as SASEGT. Between the trimmed V and J ends, which lost 1 base and 4 bases, there was a span of 14 bases. As DNA, the CDR3 is TGTGCCAGCAGTGAAGGACCGGGAGGGACAGGAAACACCATATATTTT. Translation gives CASSEGPGGTGNTIYF.

This chain uses TRBV29-1 with TRBJ2-2; no clear D gene. The V end lost 4 bases, the J end lost 3 bases, and 6 bases lay between the germline ends. CDR1 is SQVTM and CDR2 is ANQGSEA in the germline V gene. The CDR3 loop spans 12 amino acids. The CDR3 DNA sequence: TGCAGCGTTGCCGGTGACACCGGGGAGCTGTTTTTT. The encoded protein is CSVAGDTGELFF.

This chain links TRBV6-5 with TRBJ1-2; TRBD1 matches 9 bases. V trimming: 6 bases; J trimming: 7 bases; junction bases outside the gene matches: 3. CDR1 MNHEY and CDR2 SVGAGI come from the germline V gene. This CDR3 comprises 12 residues. The CDR3 reads CASRQGAGGYTF. CDR3 nucleotides: TGTGCCAGCAGACAGGGGGCAGGTGGCTACACCTTC.

The chain has TRBV4-3 and TRBJ2-7; 10 bases are a match to TRBD1. This CDR3 region has 18 residues. With 0 bases clipped from V and 5 bases from J, the junction kept 13 bases outside the gene matches. CDR1 is LGHNA, CDR2 YSLEER, per germline. DNA for the CDR3: TGCGCCAGCAGCCAAGAATGGGGCCTGGACAGGGGGTTCCACGAGCAGTACTTC. Translation: CASSQEWGLDRGFHEQYF.

This clone showed up just a few times. The chain is built from TRBV6-6 and TRBJ2-7, with D unresolved. Deletions cut 2 bases from V and 0 bases from J, with 8 bases between. Germline V gives CDR1 MNHNY, CDR2 SVGAGI (reference sequence). The CDR3 totals 14 residues. The CDR3 DNA reads as TGTGCCAGCAGTTACGGGCAGAGCTCCTACGAGCAGTACTTC. Protein sequence: CASSYGQSSYEQYF.

The chain has TRBV3-1 (or the pseudogene TRBV3-2) and TRBJ2-3, with 7 nucleotides matching TRBD1. J gave up 0 bases and V 0 bases, and 6 bases lay outside the gene matches. The CDR3 extends over 17 amino acids. Germline CDR1 is LGHDT and CDR2 is YNNKEL (reference sequence). Here the CDR3 reads CASSQDRGQVSTDTQYF. The CDR3 nucleotides read TGTGCCAGCAGCCAAGATAGGGGGCAGGTTAGCACAGATACGCAGTATTTT.

This sequence joins TRBV19 and TRBJ2-1; 10 bases align to TRBD2. Trimming took 7 bases from V and 2 from J; bases not matched to a gene: 8. The CDR3 is 16 amino acids. Germline CDR1 LNHDA, CDR2 SQIVND (reference sequence). CDR3 protein: CASTDILAGAYNEQFF. The DNA of the CDR3 is TGTGCCAGTACGGACATCCTAGCGGGAGCCTACAATGAGCAGTTCTTC.

CDR3 DNA: TGTGCCAGCAGTGATTTTGGGACAGGGGCCCTACTGGGAGATACGCAGTATTTT. It encodes CASSDFGTGALLGDTQYF. The V and J genes are TRBV25-1 and TRBJ2-3; 10 bases are a match to TRBD1. V trimming: 3 bases; J trimming: 5 bases; junction bases outside the gene matches: 14. This CDR3 region has 18 residues. Per germline, CDR1 MGHDK and CDR2 SYGVNS.

V and J are TRBV2 and TRBJ2-3; a possible D gene is TRBD2 (6 bases). CDR1 and CDR2 (germline): SNHLY, FYNNEI. Trimming took off 5 bases at V and 3 bases at J, with 12 bases between the two ends. The CDR3 consists of 14 residues. CDR3 sequence (DNA): TGTGCCAGCAGTCCTATAGCGGATACAGATACGCAGTATTTT. Amino acids: CASSPIADTDTQYF.

The sample holds a few counts of this clone. The chain employs TRBV9 and TRBJ1-2; weak D call: TRBD1 (6 bases). The V end was cut by 4 bases, the J end by 5 bases, with 12 bases between. The CDR3 covers 13 residues. Germline V lookup: CDR1 SGDLS, CDR2 YYNGEE. CDR3 sequence (DNA): TGTGCCAGCAGCTTACAGGGAAGGTATGGCTACACCTTC. As protein: CASSLQGRYGYTF.

The chain combines TRBV27 with TRBJ1-6; unclear D gene. This CDR3 region has 19 residues. The germline V and J ends were trimmed by 0 bases and 0 bases, with 15 bases remaining between them. Germline assignment: CDR1 MNHEY and CDR2 SMNVEV (reference sequence). The CDR3 loop is CASSLSRLGAGSYNSPLHF. For the CDR3, the DNA is TGTGCCAGCAGTTTATCGCGCCTAGGCGCCGGCTCCTATAATTCACCCCTCCACTTT.

This clone was detected only a few times. V usage is TRBV7-9 and J usage is TRBJ2-1, with 10 bases matching TRBD1. The CDR3 spans 16 residues. The ends lost 5 bases at V and 5 bases at J; junction bases unmatched: 9. Germline CDR1 reads SEHNR; CDR2 reads FQNEAQ (reference sequence). The CDR3 reads CASSPRTGGFDNEQFF. DNA for the CDR3: TGTGCCAGCAGCCCGCGGACAGGGGGATTCGACAATGAGCAGTTCTTC.

This clone was seen once. This rearrangement joins TRBV6-5 to TRBJ2-1, with 8 bases aligning to TRBD2. V gave up 6 bases and J gave up 9 bases; unmatched junction bases: 13. Germline V gives CDR1 MNHEY, CDR2 SVGAGI. The CDR3 contains 15 residues. The CDR3 loop reads CASSPSPAGVGEQFF. The CDR3 DNA follows: TGTGCCAGCAGCCCCAGCCCAGCGGGGGTTGGTGAGCAGTTCTTC.

The V call is TRBV6-5, the J call TRBJ2-5, with 14 bases fitting TRBD2. There are 15 residues in the CDR3. Germline assignment: CDR1 MNHEY and CDR2 SVGAGI. Trimming cost V 7 bases and J 4 bases; bases outside gene matches: 5. The CDR3 DNA sequence: TGTGCCAGCACCCTTGGGACTAGCGGGGGAGAGACCCAGTACTTC. It encodes CASTLGTSGGETQYF.

The rearrangement links TRBV7-9 to TRBJ2-5; D not resolved. Per germline, CDR1 SEHNR and CDR2 FQNEAQ (reference sequence). The CDR3 length is 14 residues. The V end was cut by 5 bases, the J end by 1 base, with 11 bases between. The CDR3 nucleotides are TGTGCCAGCAGCCCACAGTCGAGCCAAGAGACCCAGTACTTC. Translation: CASSPQSSQETQYF.

The J gene is TRBJ2-7, the V gene TRBV12-3 or TRBV12-4; D is uncertain. V dropped 2 bases and J dropped 3 bases, with 8 bases sitting between them. The CDR3 loop spans 13 amino acids. CDR3: CASSLPPGYEQYF. In DNA, the CDR3 is TGTGCCAGCAGTTTACCCCCAGGCTACGAGCAGTACTTC.

CDR3 sequence (DNA): TGCAGCGTTGGGGGACAGGGGGTAAATGAGCAGTTCTTC. Its protein is CSVGGQGVNEQFF. The chain couples TRBV29-1 to TRBJ2-1; TRBD1 matches at 11 bases. V was pared by 4 bases and J by 7 bases, with 3 bases of the junction left unmatched. The CDR3 sequence is 13 residues long. CDR1 and CDR2 from the germline V gene are SQVTM and ANQGSEA.

V and J are TRBV3-1 (or the pseudogene TRBV3-2) and TRBJ2-5; TRBD2 matches at 15 bases. The V segment lost 3 bases and the J segment 2 bases; nucleotides outside the gene matches: 10. Germline V CDR1 and CDR2: LGHDT, YNNKEL (reference sequence). The CDR3 loop spans 19 amino acids. CDR3 coding DNA: TGTGCCAGCAGCCATCTAGGGACTAGCGGGGGGACTCGTCAAGAGACCCAGTACTTC. This encodes CASSHLGTSGGTRQETQYF.

The genes are TRBV18 and TRBJ2-3; 15 bases agree with TRBD2. Germline CDR1 KGHSH, CDR2 LQKENI. The CDR3 runs to 17 residues. The ends lost 6 bases at V and 4 bases at J; junction bases unmatched: 8. The CDR3 DNA sequence: TGTGCCAGCTCTCCCGGACTAGCGGGAGGGCCCCCAGATACGCAGTATTTT. Protein: CASSPGLAGGPPDTQYF.

This chain connects TRBV6-2 or TRBV6-3 to TRBJ2-7, with 8 bases that match TRBD2. Looked up from germline, CDR1 is MNHEY and CDR2 is SVGEGT. The CDR3 is made up of 14 amino acids. Losses at the gene ends were 5 bases for V and 6 bases for J; bases not matched to a gene: 9. CDR3 sequence reads: CASSLSGGRREQYF. CDR3 nucleotide sequence: TGTGCCAGCAGTCTGAGCGGGGGACGTCGCGAGCAGTACTTC.

The rearrangement links TRBV2 to TRBJ1-4; D is undetermined. V lost 8 bases and J 5 bases, leaving 12 bases between the germline ends. Germline values: CDR1 SNHLY, CDR2 FYNNEI. The CDR3 is 13 residues long. CDR3 nucleotides: TGTGCCAGCCTAAATCCGGGAAATGAAAAACTGTTTTTT. It translates to CASLNPGNEKLFF.

The rearrangement uses TRBV25-1 and TRBJ2-7; 7 nucleotides line up with TRBD1. V shed 7 bases, J shed 5 bases, and the junction held 11 bases outside the gene matches. Germline V gives CDR1 MGHDK, CDR2 SYGVNS. The CDR3 length is 14 residues. CDR3 amino acids: CASIPSTGSDEQYF. In DNA, the CDR3 is TGTGCCAGCATACCCTCGACAGGGTCGGACGAGCAGTACTTC.

This chain connects TRBV25-1 to TRBJ1-5, with unresolved D. This CDR3 contains 13 residues. Germline V gene lookup returns CDR1 MGHDK and CDR2 SYGVNS. V was clipped by 5 bases and J by 3 bases, with 8 bases between them. The CDR3 DNA sequence: TGTGCCAGCAGTCCCCACAACAATCAGCCCCAGCATTTT. This translates into CASSPHNNQPQHF.

This clone showed up just a few times. The chain uses TRBV6-1 and TRBJ1-3; 8 bases map to TRBD1. Germline CDR1 is MNHNS and CDR2 is SASEGT. The CDR3 has 17 amino acids. V lost 2 bases, J lost 0 bases, and 6 bases stayed unmatched. The CDR3 sequence is CASSERAGGDSGNTIYF. Written as DNA, the CDR3 is TGTGCCAGCAGTGAACGGGCAGGGGGCGACTCTGGAAACACCATATATTTT.

The chain links TRBV3-1 (or the pseudogene TRBV3-2) to TRBJ2-2, with D maybe TRBD2 (6 bases). The CDR3 sequence is 13 residues long. Germline assignment: CDR1 LGHDT and CDR2 YNNKEL (reference sequence). The germline V and J ends were trimmed by 4 bases and 5 bases, with 8 bases remaining between them. The CDR3 DNA is TGTGCCAGCAGCCCGGGAGTGACCGGGGAGCTGTTTTTT. Translated: CASSPGVTGELFF.

The rearrangement uses TRBV4-3 and TRBJ1-4; 12 positions match TRBD1. Germline CDR1 LGHNA, CDR2 YSLEER. CDR3 length: 15 amino acids. V trimming: 3 bases; J trimming: 7 bases; junction bases outside the gene matches: 3. CDR3 sequence reads: CASSQGQGAREKLFF. The CDR3 DNA reads as TGCGCCAGCAGCCAGGGACAGGGGGCCCGTGAAAAACTGTTTTTT.

The gene calls are TRBV9 and TRBJ2-1; TRBD1 is a possible D gene (6 bases). Trimming took off 3 bases at V and 2 bases at J, with 15 bases between the two ends. The germline gives CDR1 SGDLS, CDR2 YYNGEE. The CDR3 length is 16 residues. The chain's CDR3 is CASSGGPGAAYNEQFF. The CDR3 nucleotides read TGTGCCAGCAGCGGCGGGCCAGGGGCGGCCTACAATGAGCAGTTCTTC. Full variable domain (outside the CDR3, taken from reference TRBV9 and TRBJ2-1): DSGVTQTPKHLITATGQRVTLRCSPRSGDLSVYWYQQSLDQGLQFLIQYYNGEERAKGNILERFSAQQFPDLHSELNLSSLELGDSALYFCASSGGPGAAYNEQFFGPGTRLTVL.

The chain is built from TRBV7-8 and TRBJ2-2; perhaps TRBD1 as D (5 bases). The germline V gene encodes CDR1 SGHVS and CDR2 FQNEAQ. The CDR3 has 17 residues. Trimming took 1 base from V and 2 from J, leaving 14 bases between them. The CDR3 region is CASSLGGSSSNTGELFF. The CDR3 bases are TGTGCCAGCAGCTTAGGGGGCTCCTCATCAAACACCGGGGAGCTGTTTTTT. Supplemented by reference TRBV7-8 and TRBJ2-2, the full variable domain reads GAGVSQSPRYKVAKRGQDVALRCDPISGHVSLFWYQQALGQGPEFLTYFQNEAQLDKSGLPSDRFFAERPEGSVSTLKIQRTQQEDSAVYLCASSLGGSSSNTGELFFGEGSRLTVL.

The V gene is TRBV11-2, the J gene TRBJ2-1; TRBD1 matches 7 bases. There are 16 residues in the CDR3. The germline gives CDR1 SGHAT, CDR2 FQNNGV. The J segment lost 6 bases and the V segment lost 1 base, leaving 9 bases of the junction unmatched. In nucleotides, the CDR3 is TGTGCCAGCAGCTTAGGGCCCGGGCAGGGGGTCAATGAGCAGTTCTTC. This encodes CASSLGPGQGVNEQFF. Based on the CDR3 plus reference TRBV11-2 and TRBJ2-1, the full variable domain is EAGVAQSPRYKIIEKRQSVAFWCNPISGHATLYWYQQILGQGPKLLIQFQNNGVVDDSQLPKDRFSAERLKGVDSTLKIQPAKLEDSAVYLCASSLGPGQGVNEQFFGPGTRLTVL.

This clone has a handful of counts. The rearrangement joins TRBV19 to TRBJ1-2; D is unclear. V was shortened by 7 bases and J by 8 bases, with 14 bases between the two germline ends. Per germline, CDR1 LNHDA and CDR2 SQIVND (reference sequence). The CDR3 is 12 residues long. The CDR3 DNA sequence: TGTGCCAGTAACCCCGGAGGGTACGGCTACACCTTC. As protein: CASNPGGYGYTF. The whole variable domain, filled in from reference TRBV19 and TRBJ1-2, reads DGGITQSPKYLFRKEGQNVTLSCEQNLNHDAMYWYRQDPGQGLRLIYYSQIVNDFQKGDIAEGYSVSREKKESFPLTVTSAQKNPTAFYLCASNPGGYGYTFGSGTRLTVV.

V and J are TRBV3-1 (or the pseudogene TRBV3-2) and TRBJ2-1, with TRBD1 identical over 10 bases. From germline, CDR1 is LGHDT and CDR2 YNNKEL (reference sequence). The J segment lost 2 bases and the V segment lost 4 bases, leaving 2 bases of the junction unmatched. This CDR3 spans 15 amino acids. CDR3: CASSPDRGTYNEQFF. The CDR3 region has the DNA TGTGCCAGCAGCCCGGACAGGGGGACCTACAATGAGCAGTTCTTC.

The CDR3 sequence is CASSRVGEDRETQYF. As DNA, the CDR3 is TGTGCCAGCAGTAGGGTCGGGGAGGACCGAGAGACCCAGTACTTC. The rearrangement joins TRBV27 to TRBJ2-5; TRBD2 might be the D (6 bases). The CDR3 runs 15 residues. Trimming shortened V by 5 bases and J by 4 bases, and 17 bases separated the two germline ends. Germline loops: CDR1 MNHEY, CDR2 SMNVEV (reference sequence).